These 11 T cell receptor beta chains were sequenced from one sample in a study of cytomegalovirus exposure and HLA in healthy donors. With 60 Vbeta and 13 Jbeta primers, the PCR was carried out. Data came from immunoSEQ multiplex PCR; TCRdb stores just in-frame clones and leaves some out. The sample shows 55,000 to 85,000 clones, roughly two thirds of them seen only once. The sequencing input was PBMCs. These receptors came from a woman in her forties or fifties in good health and CMV-seronegative.

V is TRBV6-5 and J is TRBJ2-7; 8 nucleotides line up with TRBD1. This CDR3 region has 16 residues. V was clipped by 3 bases and J by 1 base; unmatched bases: 8. The germline gives CDR1 MNHEY, CDR2 SVGAGI. CDR3 bases: TGTGCCAGCAGTTATATAGGGACAGGATTATCCTACGAGCAGTACTTC. It is translated as CASSYIGTGLSYEQYF.

CDR3 region: CASSIGGGDTEAFF. CDR3 nucleotide sequence: TGTGCCAGTAGTATAGGCGGGGGAGACACTGAAGCTTTCTTT. This sequence joins TRBV19 and TRBJ1-1; perhaps TRBD1 as D (5 bases). V lost 1 base to trimming and J lost 3 bases, with 9 bases between them. The CDR3 covers 14 residues. Germline V gene sequence: CDR1 LNHDA, CDR2 SQIVND (reference sequence). Looking up the rest from reference TRBV19 and TRBJ1-1 gives the full variable domain: DGGITQSPKYLFRKEGQNVTLSCEQNLNHDAMYWYRQDPGQGLRLIYYSQIVNDFQKGDIAEGYSVSREKKESFPLTVTSAQKNPTAFYLCASSIGGGDTEAFFGQGTRLTVV.

This chain connects TRBV7-9 to TRBJ1-2; no reliable D call. This CDR3 has 13 residues. Germline assignment: CDR1 SEHNR and CDR2 FQNEAQ (reference sequence). The V end was cut by 3 bases, the J end by 3 bases, with 8 bases between. The CDR3 is CASSFSWDYGYTF. DNA for the CDR3: TGTGCCAGCAGCTTTAGCTGGGACTATGGCTACACCTTC. The whole variable domain, remainder taken from reference TRBV7-9 and TRBJ1-2, is DTGVSQNPRHKITKRGQNVTFRCDPISEHNRLYWYRQTLGQGPEFLTYFQNEAQLEKSRLLSDRFSAERPKGSFSTLEIQRTEQGDSAMYLCASSFSWDYGYTFGSGTRLTVV.

The chain carries TRBV2 and TRBJ2-5, with D perhaps TRBD2 (6 bases). The CDR3 runs 16 residues. Trimming removed 4 bases at V and 1 base at J, with 16 bases between. Germline CDR1 and CDR2: SNHLY and FYNNEI. CDR3 coding DNA: TGTGCCAGCAGTGCCGGGCTAGCGAGGCGCCAAGAGACCCAGTACTTC. It translates to CASSAGLARRQETQYF.

The CDR3: CATRGGGRFGNEQFF. In DNA form, the CDR3 reads TGTGCCACCAGAGGCGGCGGGAGGTTTGGCAATGAGCAGTTCTTC. The chain uses TRBV15 and TRBJ2-1, with 8 bases matching TRBD2. The V gene's germline CDR1 is LNHNV and CDR2 YYDKDF (reference sequence). V trimming: 6 bases; J trimming: 6 bases; junction bases outside the gene matches: 10. The CDR3 consists of 15 residues.

This rearrangement joins TRBV11-3 to TRBJ2-2, with D perhaps TRBD1 (5 bases). The CDR3 contains 13 residues. Germline CDR1 is SGHNT and CDR2 is YENEEA. V lost 3 bases and J lost 4, with 6 bases in between. The CDR3 loop reads CASSLTVTGELFF. DNA for the CDR3: TGTGCCAGCAGCTTGACAGTCACCGGGGAGCTGTTTTTT.

V and J are TRBV29-1 and TRBJ2-2; the D gene is possibly TRBD1 (6 bases). Trimming left V 3 bases short and J 6 bases short, with 17 bases between. Germline V CDR1 and CDR2: SQVTM, ANQGSEA. The CDR3 is 15 amino acids. CDR3 protein: CSVDRQAGQAGELFF. DNA of the CDR3: TGCAGCGTTGATCGACAGGCCGGGCAGGCCGGGGAGCTGTTTTTT.

J is TRBJ2-1 and V is TRBV28; TRBD1 might be the D (6 bases). The CDR3 is 15 residues long. V was clipped by 7 bases and J by 3 bases, with 16 bases between them. CDR1 is MDHEN and CDR2 is SYDVKM in the germline V gene. CDR3 in DNA: TGTGCCAGCACCACTCAGGGGCAGGACTACAATGAGCAGTTCTTC. Its protein product is CASTTQGQDYNEQFF.

This clone was seen a handful of times. This chain connects TRBV15 to TRBJ2-3; TRBD1 agrees at 8 bases. J was trimmed by 3 bases and V by 8 bases; bases with no gene match: 10. The CDR3 consists of 15 residues. Germline values: CDR1 LNHNV, CDR2 YYDKDF (reference sequence). The CDR3 loop reads CATGQGGSTTDTQYF. In nucleotides, the CDR3 is TGTGCCACCGGACAGGGCGGTTCGACAACAGATACGCAGTATTTT. The variable domain in full, completed from reference TRBV15 and TRBJ2-3, reads DAMVIQNPRYQVTQFGKPVTLSCSQTLNHNVMYWYQQKSSQAPKLLFHYYDKDFNNEADTPDNFQSRRPNTSFCFLDIRSPGLGDTAMYLCATGQGGSTTDTQYFGPGTRLTVL.

CDR3 sequence reads: CASGTSGYYNEQFF. As DNA, the CDR3 is TGCGCCTCGGGGACTAGCGGATATTACAATGAGCAGTTCTTC. This rearrangement joins TRBV5-1 to TRBJ2-1, with 11 positions matching TRBD2. V lost 10 bases to trimming and J lost 4 bases; unmatched junction nucleotides: 7. In germline, CDR1 is SGHRS, CDR2 YFSETQ. CDR3 size: 14 residues. Looking up the rest from reference TRBV5-1 and TRBJ2-1 gives the full variable domain: KAGVTQTPRYLIKTRGQQVTLSCSPISGHRSVSWYQQTPGQGLQFLFEYFSETQRNKGNFPGRFSGRQFSNSRSEMNVSTLELGDSALYLCASGTSGYYNEQFFGPGTRLTVL.

V gene TRBV7-9 combines with J gene TRBJ2-5; D not certain. Trimming took off 4 bases at V and 2 bases at J, with 2 bases between the two ends. This CDR3 contains 11 residues. CDR1 is SEHNR, CDR2 FQNEAQ, per germline (reference sequence). The CDR3 nucleotides are TGTGCCAGCAGCTCGCAAGAGACCCAGTACTTC. It is translated as CASSSQETQYF.